The 28 T cell receptor beta chains reported below all come from one sample, sequenced in a study of T cell responses to AZD1222 COVID-19 vaccine. Clones were sequenced by immunoSEQ multiplex PCR, and TCRdb holds only the in-frame ones, with some missing. The sample lists 50,000 to 85,000 clones, approximately 85% occurring once. Sequencing was performed on peripheral blood, taken on day 0 of MenACWY control vaccination. These receptors were collected from an adult in good health.

This clone was recorded many times. V usage is TRBV7-9 and J usage is TRBJ1-2; D is uncertain. Germline loops: CDR1 SEHNR, CDR2 FQNEAQ (reference sequence). Deletions cut 5 bases from V and 4 bases from J, with 14 bases between. The CDR3 contains 14 residues. The CDR3 here is CASSPLSITYGYTF. In DNA form, the CDR3 reads TGTGCCAGCAGCCCTCTCAGCATTACCTATGGCTACACCTTC.

The chain uses TRBV9 and TRBJ2-3; 7 bases are shared with TRBD2. The trim removed 7 bases at V and 2 bases at J, leaving 4 bases unmatched. From germline, CDR1 is SGDLS and CDR2 YYNGEE. The CDR3 spans 13 residues. DNA for the CDR3: TGTGCCAGCGGGAGGGAACCCACAGATACGCAGTATTTT. Its translation: CASGREPTDTQYF. Combining the CDR3 with reference TRBV9 and TRBJ2-3 gives the whole variable domain DSGVTQTPKHLITATGQRVTLRCSPRSGDLSVYWYQQSLDQGLQFLIQYYNGEERAKGNILERFSAQQFPDLHSELNLSSLELGDSALYFCASGREPTDTQYFGPGTRLTVL.

The chain combines TRBV6-2 or TRBV6-3 with TRBJ1-2, with D unresolved. This CDR3 comprises 14 residues. Trimming removed 2 bases at V and 1 base at J, with 8 bases between. Germline V CDR1 and CDR2: MNHEY, SVGEGT. The CDR3 DNA reads TGTGCCAGCAGTTACGCGGGTGATAACTATGGCTACACCTTC. Protein: CASSYAGDNYGYTF.

This chain links TRBV7-8 with TRBJ2-7, with 7 bases matching TRBD2. Germline V gene sequence: CDR1 SGHVS, CDR2 FQNEAQ. This CDR3 is 16 amino acids long. Trimming took 2 bases from V and 3 from J; bases not matched to a gene: 10. The CDR3, as DNA: TGTGCCAGCAGCTTACCCCTTGGGGGGGACTACTACGAGCAGTACTTC. Protein: CASSLPLGGDYYEQYF.

This clone was seen only a few times. The chain joins TRBV6-1 to TRBJ2-1; TRBD1 might be the D (6 bases). V lost 5 bases and J 1 base, leaving 9 bases between the germline ends. Germline-derived CDR1 and CDR2 are MNHNS and SASEGT. The CDR3 spans 14 residues. The CDR3: CASSFTGSYNEQFF. CDR3 sequence (DNA): TGTGCCAGCAGTTTTACAGGGTCCTACAATGAGCAGTTCTTC.

This clone was detected once. The chain employs TRBV6-2 or TRBV6-3 and TRBJ2-7; D might be TRBD1 or TRBD2, each matching 5 bases. Germline CDR1 reads MNHEY; CDR2 reads SVGEGT. Trimming took 6 bases from V and 4 from J, leaving 13 bases between them. This CDR3 has 13 amino acids. The DNA of the CDR3 is TGTGCCAGCAGCCTGGGGACCTTATACGAGCAGTACTTC. This encodes CASSLGTLYEQYF.

CDR3 DNA: TGTGCCAGCAGCTTAGATGGGGGCTTCACTGAAGCTTTCTTT. Translating gives CASSLDGGFTEAFF. The chain recombines TRBV7-2 with TRBJ1-1, with D perhaps TRBD1 (6 bases). Trimming left V 1 base short and J 4 bases short, with 10 bases between. Per the germline V gene, CDR1 is SGHTA and CDR2 is FQGNSA. CDR3 length: 14 residues.

This clone was found once. The genes are TRBV2 and TRBJ2-2; D perhaps matches TRBD2 (6 bases). V shed 2 bases and J shed 1 base, with 8 bases lying between them. This CDR3 spans 15 amino acids. Germline CDR1 reads SNHLY; CDR2 reads FYNNEI. As DNA, the CDR3 is TGTGCCAGCAGTGAAAGGCGGGGGAACACCGGGGAGCTGTTTTTT. The encoded protein is CASSERRGNTGELFF.

CDR3 loop: CASTQLQVWVYGYTF. The CDR3 bases are TGTGCCAGCACCCAATTACAGGTCTGGGTCTATGGCTACACCTTC. The chain couples TRBV28 to TRBJ1-2; maybe TRBD1 (5 bases). The CDR3 runs 15 residues. CDR1 is MDHEN, CDR2 SYDVKM, per germline. Trimming removed 7 bases from V and 4 bases from J, with 19 bases in between.

This sequence joins TRBV5-1 and TRBJ2-6; D remains ambiguous. V was pared by 1 base and J by 3 bases, with 8 bases between. This CDR3 is built from 15 residues. Germline V lookup: CDR1 SGHRS, CDR2 YFSETQ. The CDR3 protein is CASSLIGIGANVLTF. The CDR3 bases are TGCGCCAGCAGCTTGATAGGTATTGGGGCCAACGTCCTGACTTTC.

The rearrangement joins TRBV6-6 to TRBJ2-3; D remains unclear. The V end lost 5 bases, the J end lost 7 bases, and 10 bases lay between the germline ends. This CDR3 contains 12 residues. Germline-derived CDR1 and CDR2 are MNHNY and SVGAGI (reference sequence). The CDR3 is CASSTTRYTQYF. Here the CDR3 DNA reads TGTGCCAGCAGTACGACGAGATATACGCAGTATTTT.

V is TRBV10-2 and J is TRBJ2-7, with a weak D call TRBD2 (6 bases). Germline CDR1 and CDR2: WSHSY and SAAADI. V lost 6 bases to trimming and J lost 7 bases, with 13 bases between them. The CDR3 runs 12 residues. The CDR3 coding sequence is TGCGCCAGCAGGCCGAGACTAGGTGAGCAGTACTTC. Translation gives CASRPRLGEQYF.

With respect to this clone: This same CDR3 is encoded by further DNA sequences in the sample. V is TRBV7-6 and J is TRBJ2-3; 13 nucleotides match TRBD2. Germline values: CDR1 SGHVS, CDR2 FNYEAQ. V dropped 1 base and J dropped 0; count of bases not matched to a gene: 4. The CDR3 spans 18 residues. As DNA, the CDR3 is TGTGCCAGCAGCTTAGGACTAGCGGGGGGTCCTAGCACAGATACGCAGTATTTT. Protein product: CASSLGLAGGPSTDTQYF.

The chain carries TRBV6-2 or TRBV6-3 and TRBJ2-2, with D unresolved. CDR3 length: 17 amino acids. V shed 0 bases and J shed 5 bases, with 16 bases lying between them. Per the germline V gene, CDR1 is MNHEY and CDR2 is SVGEGT. Here the CDR3 DNA reads TGTGCCAGCAGTTACTCAATAGGGTCCCGACTTACCGGGGAGCTGTTTTTT. Its translation is CASSYSIGSRLTGELFF.

This rearrangement joins TRBV6-6 to TRBJ2-2, with TRBD1 identical over 8 bases. After removal of 7 bases from V and 8 bases from J, the junction contained 9 bases not matched to a gene. This CDR3 region has 14 residues. The V gene's germline CDR1 is MNHNY and CDR2 SVGAGI (reference sequence). The CDR3 DNA sequence: TGTGCCAGCACTTGGGACAGGCCACCGGGGGAGCTGTTTTTT. Its translation: CASTWDRPPGELFF.

V is TRBV7-2 and J is TRBJ1-5; D may be TRBD1 (6 bases). This CDR3 contains 16 residues. Deletions cut 1 base from V and 0 bases from J, with 10 bases between. Germline assignment: CDR1 SGHTA and CDR2 FQGNSA. The chain's CDR3 is CASSLGGPYSNQPQHF. Here the CDR3 DNA reads TGTGCCAGCAGCTTAGGGGGGCCTTATAGCAATCAGCCCCAGCATTTT. The variable domain in full, with the rest retrieved from reference TRBV7-2 and TRBJ1-5, is GAGVSQSPSNKVTEKGKDVELRCDPISGHTALYWYRQSLGQGLEFLIYFQGNSAPDKSGLPSDRFSAERTGGSVSTLTIQRTQQEDSAVYLCASSLGGPYSNQPQHFGDGTRLSIL.

The chain uses TRBV30 and TRBJ2-7, with D possibly TRBD2 on 6 matching bases. Germline V gene lookup returns CDR1 GTSNPN and CDR2 SVGIG (reference sequence). The CDR3 totals 14 residues. V gave up 0 bases and J gave up 6 bases, with 15 bases separating them. In nucleotides, the CDR3 is TGTGCCTGGAGTGTGGGAACTAGCTTATCCGAGCAGTACTTC. This sequence encodes CAWSVGTSLSEQYF.

The rearrangement links TRBV15 to TRBJ1-5; D possibly corresponds to TRBD1 (6 bases). This CDR3 spans 15 amino acids. CDR1 and CDR2 (germline): LNHNV, YYDKDF (reference sequence). V lost 0 bases to trimming and J lost 5 bases, with 11 bases between them. The CDR3 loop reads CATSRDGGIDQPQHF. The CDR3 nucleotides read TGTGCCACCAGCAGAGATGGGGGCATAGATCAGCCCCAGCATTTT.

This CDR3 is CASSPATGSGTEAFF. The CDR3 DNA sequence: TGTGCCAGCAGCCCAGCTACGGGGTCGGGCACTGAAGCTTTCTTT. The chain couples TRBV5-4 to TRBJ1-1; D unclear. Germline CDR1 reads SGHNT; CDR2 reads YYREEE (reference sequence). V was cut by 4 bases and J by 4 bases, with 17 bases left in between. This CDR3 spans 15 amino acids.

The rearrangement joins TRBV2 to TRBJ1-1; tentative D call: TRBD1 (5 bases). The CDR3 runs 15 residues. Germline values: CDR1 SNHLY, CDR2 FYNNEI. The V end was cut by 3 bases, the J end by 6 bases, with 17 bases between. Here the CDR3 reads CASSEVGGINPEAFF. The CDR3 region has the DNA TGTGCCAGCAGTGAGGTGGGGGGTATCAACCCTGAAGCTTTCTTT. Supplemented by reference TRBV2 and TRBJ1-1, the full variable domain reads EPEVTQTPSHQVTQMGQEVILRCVPISNHLYFYWYRQILGQKVEFLVSFYNNEISEKSEIFDDQFSVERPDGSNFTLKIRSTKLEDSAMYFCASSEVGGINPEAFFGQGTRLTVV.

This clone was observed a handful of times. CDR3 coding DNA: TGTGCCTGGAGAACTAGCGGGGGGGGTTACAATGAGCAGTTCTTC. Translated: CAWRTSGGGYNEQFF. J is TRBJ2-1 and V is TRBV30, with 13 bases fitting TRBD2. J gave up 4 bases and V 3 bases, and 3 bases lay outside the gene matches. This CDR3 has 15 amino acids. Germline CDR1 and CDR2: GTSNPN and SVGIG (reference sequence).

V gene TRBV29-1 combines with J gene TRBJ1-2; D might be TRBD1 (6 bases). CDR1 is SQVTM, CDR2 ANQGSEA, per germline. The CDR3 runs to 14 residues. Trimming took 1 base from V and 7 from J, leaving 16 bases between them. The CDR3 DNA reads TGCAGCGTTGAAGGGTCGGGAGTCAGGGGTGGCTACACCTTC. Its protein is CSVEGSGVRGGYTF. The whole variable domain, remainder taken from reference TRBV29-1 and TRBJ1-2, is SAVISQKPSRDICQRGTSLTIQCQVDSQVTMMFWYRQQPGQSLTLIATANQGSEATYESGFVIDKFPISRPNLTFSTLTVSNMSPEDSSIYLCSVEGSGVRGGYTFGSGTRLTVV.

The V gene is TRBV2, the J gene TRBJ2-1, with TRBD1 matching over 9 bases. Germline V lookup: CDR1 SNHLY, CDR2 FYNNEI. V dropped 4 bases and J dropped 9; count of bases not matched to a gene: 7. This CDR3 has 14 amino acids. The CDR3 spells CASSVWDRAGEQFF. DNA for the CDR3: TGTGCCAGCAGTGTTTGGGACAGGGCGGGTGAGCAGTTCTTC.

The chain links TRBV7-8 to TRBJ1-1; TRBD1 aligns across 7 bases. The V gene end was trimmed by 4 bases and the J gene end by 1 base; junction bases not matched to a gene: 3. Germline CDR1 SGHVS, CDR2 FQNEAQ. This CDR3 spans 14 amino acids. Here the CDR3 DNA reads TGTGCCAGCAGCTCGGGGACAGCGAACACTGAAGCTTTCTTT. Encoded protein: CASSSGTANTEAFF.

On this clone: One end of the junction fails to match germline, which may point to a read error. This CDR3 is CASSPHADTGELFF. The CDR3 region has the DNA TGTGCTAGCAGCCCTCACGCGGACACCGGGGAGCTGTTTTTT. The V gene is TRBV7-7, the J gene TRBJ2-2, with D uncertain. The CDR3 is made up of 14 amino acids. Germline V gene lookup returns CDR1 SSHAT and CDR2 FNYEAQ (reference sequence). The variable domain in full, with the rest retrieved from reference TRBV7-7 and TRBJ2-2, is GAGVSQSPRYKVTKRGQDVTLRCDPISSHATLYWYQQALGQGPEFLTYFNYEAQPDKSGLPSDRFSAERPEGSISTLTIQRTEQRDSAMYRCASSPHADTGELFFGEGSRLTVL.

The rearrangement uses TRBV6-2 or TRBV6-3 and TRBJ2-3; 8 bases align to TRBD1. In germline, CDR1 is MNHEY, CDR2 SVGEGT. Germline trimming cut 6 bases from V and 8 bases from J; bases unmatched to any gene: 13. CDR3 length: 15 residues. Written as DNA, the CDR3 is TGTGCCAGCAGCCAGACAGGGGTCCCTTCTGCTACGCAGTATTTT. Translated, it gives CASSQTGVPSATQYF.

The CDR3 sequence: CASSLRLADNEQFF. The CDR3 DNA reads TGTGCCAGCAGTTTAAGGTTAGCCGACAATGAGCAGTTCTTC. The V gene is TRBV27, the J gene TRBJ2-1, with D unresolved. This CDR3 contains 14 residues. Trimming cost V 2 bases and J 5 bases, with 10 bases left between them. Germline values: CDR1 MNHEY, CDR2 SMNVEV (reference sequence).

The DNA of the CDR3 is TGTGCCAGCAGCTTGGCCTTCGACTCCCCTCGGAATACGCAGTATTTT. It is translated as CASSLAFDSPRNTQYF. The chain links TRBV5-6 to TRBJ2-3; no reliable D call. The CDR3 has 16 residues. Trimming shortened V by 0 bases and J by 7 bases, and 18 bases separated the two germline ends. Germline V gene sequence: CDR1 SGHDT, CDR2 YYEEEE.